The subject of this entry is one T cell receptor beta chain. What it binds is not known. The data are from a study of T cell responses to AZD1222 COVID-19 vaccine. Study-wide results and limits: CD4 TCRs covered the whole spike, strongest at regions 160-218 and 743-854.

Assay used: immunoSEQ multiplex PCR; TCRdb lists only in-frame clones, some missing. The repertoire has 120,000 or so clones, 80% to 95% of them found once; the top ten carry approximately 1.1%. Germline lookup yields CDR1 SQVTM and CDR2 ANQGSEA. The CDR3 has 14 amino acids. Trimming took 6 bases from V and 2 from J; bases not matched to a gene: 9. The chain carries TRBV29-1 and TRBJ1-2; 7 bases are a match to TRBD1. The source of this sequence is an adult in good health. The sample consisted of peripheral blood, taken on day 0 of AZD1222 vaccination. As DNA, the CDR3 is TGCAGCGTGAGAAAACCGACAGGGAACTATGGCTACACCTTC. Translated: CSVRKPTGNYGYTF. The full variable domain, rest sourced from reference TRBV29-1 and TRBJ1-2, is SAVISQKPSRDICQRGTSLTIQCQVDSQVTMMFWYRQQPGQSLTLIATANQGSEATYESGFVIDKFPISRPNLTFSTLTVSNMSPEDSSIYLCSVRKPTGNYGYTFGSGTRLTVV.